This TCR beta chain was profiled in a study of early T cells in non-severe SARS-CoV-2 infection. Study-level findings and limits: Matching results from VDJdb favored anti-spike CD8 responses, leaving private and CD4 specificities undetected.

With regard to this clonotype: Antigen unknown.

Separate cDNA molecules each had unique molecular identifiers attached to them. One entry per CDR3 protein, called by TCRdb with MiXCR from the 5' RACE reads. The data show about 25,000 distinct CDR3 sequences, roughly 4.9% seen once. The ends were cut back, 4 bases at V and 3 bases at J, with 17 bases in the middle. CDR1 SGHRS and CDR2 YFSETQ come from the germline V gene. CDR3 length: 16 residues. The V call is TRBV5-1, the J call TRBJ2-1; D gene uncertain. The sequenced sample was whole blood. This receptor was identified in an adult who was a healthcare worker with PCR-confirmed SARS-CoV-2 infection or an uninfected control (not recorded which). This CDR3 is CASSPMVSGDYNEQFF. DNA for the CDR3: TGCGCCAGCAGCCCCATGGTGTCTGGGGACTACAATGAGCAGTTCTTC.